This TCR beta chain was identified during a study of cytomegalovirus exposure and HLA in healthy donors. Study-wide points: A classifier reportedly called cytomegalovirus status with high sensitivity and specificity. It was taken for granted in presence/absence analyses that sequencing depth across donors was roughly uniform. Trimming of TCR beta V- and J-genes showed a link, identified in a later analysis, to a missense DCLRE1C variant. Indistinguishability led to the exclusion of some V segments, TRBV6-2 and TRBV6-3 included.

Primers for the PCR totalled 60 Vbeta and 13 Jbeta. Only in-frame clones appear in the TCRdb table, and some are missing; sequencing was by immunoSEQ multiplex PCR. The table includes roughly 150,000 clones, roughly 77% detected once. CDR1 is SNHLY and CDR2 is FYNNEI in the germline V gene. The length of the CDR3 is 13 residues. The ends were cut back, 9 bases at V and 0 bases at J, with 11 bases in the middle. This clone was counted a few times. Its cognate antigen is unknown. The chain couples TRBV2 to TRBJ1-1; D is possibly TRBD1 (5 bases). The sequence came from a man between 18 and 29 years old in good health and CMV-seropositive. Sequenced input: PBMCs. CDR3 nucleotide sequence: TGTGCCAGTGGGGCGGTCATGAACACTGAAGCTTTCTTT. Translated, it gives CASGAVMNTEAFF. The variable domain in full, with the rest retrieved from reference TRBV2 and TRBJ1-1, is EPEVTQTPSHQVTQMGQEVILRCVPISNHLYFYWYRQILGQKVEFLVSFYNNEISEKSEIFDDQFSVERPDGSNFTLKIRSTKLEDSAMYFCASGAVMNTEAFFGQGTRLTVV.